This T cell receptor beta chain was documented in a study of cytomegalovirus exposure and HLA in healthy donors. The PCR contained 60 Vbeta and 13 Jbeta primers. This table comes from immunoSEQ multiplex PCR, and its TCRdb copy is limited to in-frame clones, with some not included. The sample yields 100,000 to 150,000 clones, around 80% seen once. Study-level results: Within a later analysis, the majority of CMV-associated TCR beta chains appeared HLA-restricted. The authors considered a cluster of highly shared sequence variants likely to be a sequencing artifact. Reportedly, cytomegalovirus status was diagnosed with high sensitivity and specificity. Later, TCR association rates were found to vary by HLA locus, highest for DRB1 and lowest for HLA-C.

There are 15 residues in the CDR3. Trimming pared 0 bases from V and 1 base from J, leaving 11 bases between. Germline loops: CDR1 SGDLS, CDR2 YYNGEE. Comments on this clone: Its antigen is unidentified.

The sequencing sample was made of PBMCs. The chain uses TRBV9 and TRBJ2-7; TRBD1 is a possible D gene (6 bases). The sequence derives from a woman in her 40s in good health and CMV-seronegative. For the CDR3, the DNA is TGTGCCAGCAGCGTAGTTCCGGACAGATCCTACGAGCAGTACTTC. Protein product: CASSVVPDRSYEQYF.